The 25 T cell receptor beta chains reported below all come from one sample, sequenced in a study of cytomegalovirus exposure and HLA in healthy donors. In the PCR, 60 Vbeta and 13 Jbeta primers were used. Clones were sequenced by immunoSEQ multiplex PCR, and TCRdb holds only the in-frame ones, with some missing. The sample has 150,000 to 200,000 clones; roughly 85% are singletons. The sample comprised PBMCs. Receptor source: a woman aged 50 to 60 in good health and CMV-seropositive.

This chain connects TRBV9 to TRBJ2-2; D perhaps matches TRBD1 (6 bases). From germline, CDR1 is SGDLS and CDR2 YYNGEE. The germline V and J ends were trimmed by 3 bases and 5 bases, with 11 bases remaining between them. This CDR3 region has 14 residues. The CDR3 DNA sequence: TGTGCCAGCAGCGCGTTACAGGGTACCGGGGAGCTGTTTTTT. Its translation is CASSALQGTGELFF.

This clone was seen a handful of times. This chain joins TRBV5-4 and TRBJ1-5, with a tentative D call TRBD1 (6 bases). The CDR3 is 15 amino acids. V dropped 0 bases and J dropped 3 bases, with 10 bases sitting between them. CDR1 and CDR2 (germline): SGHNT, YYREEE (reference sequence). The DNA of the CDR3 is TGTGCCAGCAGCTTGGCAGGGGCCCCCAATCAGCCCCAGCATTTT. This sequence encodes CASSLAGAPNQPQHF. The variable domain in full, completed from reference TRBV5-4 and TRBJ1-5, reads ETGVTQSPTHLIKTRGQQVTLRCSSQSGHNTVSWYQQALGQGPQFIFQYYREEENGRGNFPPRFSGLQFPNYSSELNVNALELDDSALYLCASSLAGAPNQPQHFGDGTRLSIL.

This clone was seen just once. The chain joins TRBV10-2 to TRBJ2-3, with D uncertain. V shed 3 bases and J shed 6 bases, with 13 bases lying between them. Germline values: CDR1 WSHSY, CDR2 SAAADI. The CDR3 loop spans 14 amino acids. The CDR3 DNA reads as TGCGCCAGCAGTGACGCGGTCCCACCGGATACGCAGTATTTT. Protein: CASSDAVPPDTQYF.

The chain links TRBV7-2 to TRBJ1-3, with D hard to call. The CDR3 extends over 14 amino acids. V shed 5 bases and J shed 4 bases, with 12 bases lying between them. Looked up from germline, CDR1 is SGHTA and CDR2 is FQGNSA. The CDR3 loop is CASSPYKVGNTIYF. In DNA form, the CDR3 reads TGTGCCAGCAGCCCGTACAAAGTCGGAAACACCATATATTTT.

This chain links TRBV7-8 with TRBJ1-2; unclear D gene. The V end lost 4 bases, the J end lost 4 bases, and 7 bases lay between the germline ends. CDR3 length equals 12 residues. CDR1 is SGHVS, CDR2 FQNEAQ, per germline. For the CDR3, the DNA is TGTGCCAGCAGCTCCGGGGTCTATGGCTACACCTTC. Translation gives CASSSGVYGYTF.

This sequence joins TRBV7-8 and TRBJ1-1, with unresolved D. The CDR3 runs 12 residues. With 3 bases removed from V and 8 bases from J, the gap between germline ends came to 10 bases. Germline CDR1 reads SGHVS; CDR2 reads FQNEAQ. CDR3 nucleotides: TGTGCCAGCAGCTTTGCGGGCAGGGAAGCTTTCTTT. It codes for CASSFAGREAFF. Combining the CDR3 with reference TRBV7-8 and TRBJ1-1 gives the whole variable domain GAGVSQSPRYKVAKRGQDVALRCDPISGHVSLFWYQQALGQGPEFLTYFQNEAQLDKSGLPSDRFFAERPEGSVSTLKIQRTQQEDSAVYLCASSFAGREAFFGQGTRLTVV.

By frequency in the sample, this clone is medium-sized. The chain combines TRBV6-4 with TRBJ1-5; D is unclear. V dropped 5 bases and J dropped 2 bases, with 10 bases sitting between them. Germline V lookup: CDR1 MRHNA, CDR2 SNTAGT. The CDR3 length is 14 residues. Here the CDR3 reads CASSPSPGNQPQHF. The CDR3 region has the DNA TGTGCCAGCAGTCCCTCTCCGGGCAATCAGCCCCAGCATTTT.

This sequence joins TRBV28 and TRBJ1-1, with D unclear. The CDR3 extends over 12 amino acids. The germline V gene encodes CDR1 MDHEN and CDR2 SYDVKM. The V and J ends lost 6 bases and 0 bases respectively, with 5 bases between them. The CDR3 region is CASRSVNTEAFF. As DNA, the CDR3 is TGTGCCAGCAGGTCGGTGAACACTGAAGCTTTCTTT.

This rearrangement joins TRBV7-8 to TRBJ2-7, with 8 bases matching TRBD2. Germline V lookup: CDR1 SGHVS, CDR2 FQNEAQ. Trimming removed 5 bases from V and 7 bases from J; junction bases left unmatched: 7. This CDR3 region has 13 residues. CDR3 loop: CASSPGLAREQYF. The CDR3 region has the DNA TGTGCCAGCAGCCCCGGACTAGCACGAGAGCAGTACTTC.

Comment on this clone: The junction does not match germline at one end; this may be a read error. The genes are TRBV7-7 and TRBJ2-7, with 8 bases identical to TRBD2. The germline V gene has CDR1 SSHAT and CDR2 FNYEAQ (reference sequence). The CDR3 has 12 amino acids. CDR3 sequence: CASSWSGGEQYF. The CDR3 DNA reads TGTGCTAGCAGCTGGAGCGGGGGCGAGCAGTACTTC.

The gene calls are TRBV4-1 and TRBJ2-2, with TRBD1 matching over 8 bases. The germline CDR1 and CDR2 sequences are MGHRA and YSYEKL. The trim removed 3 bases at V and 6 bases at J, leaving 9 bases unmatched. This CDR3 is built from 16 residues. The CDR3 nucleotides are TGCGCCAGCAGCCAGACAGGGGTTTTATACGCCGGGGAGCTGTTTTTT. It yields the protein CASSQTGVLYAGELFF.

This clone came up a few times. The chain uses TRBV27 and TRBJ1-1; tentative D call: TRBD1 (5 bases). With 3 bases removed from V and 0 bases from J, the gap between germline ends came to 11 bases. The CDR3 extends over 15 amino acids. Germline V lookup: CDR1 MNHEY, CDR2 SMNVEV (reference sequence). As DNA, the CDR3 is TGTGCCAGCAGTTTCGCTTACAGGTTGAACACTGAAGCTTTCTTT. Residues: CASSFAYRLNTEAFF.

The rearrangement uses TRBV29-1 and TRBJ1-1; the D gene is possibly TRBD1 (5 bases). V was clipped by 3 bases and J by 7 bases, with 6 bases between them. The CDR3 is 10 residues long. From germline, CDR1 is SQVTM and CDR2 ANQGSEA. The CDR3 sequence is CSVETDEAFF. DNA for the CDR3: TGCAGCGTTGAGACAGATGAAGCTTTCTTT.

This rearrangement joins TRBV2 to TRBJ1-2; 10 bases are a match to TRBD1. The CDR3 totals 14 residues. Germline V gives CDR1 SNHLY, CDR2 FYNNEI. Trimming removed 6 bases from V and 5 bases from J; junction bases left unmatched: 6. This CDR3 reads CASRDRGGLYGYTF. DNA for the CDR3: TGTGCCAGCAGGGACAGGGGGGGACTTTATGGCTACACCTTC. Full variable domain (outside the CDR3, taken from reference TRBV2 and TRBJ1-2): EPEVTQTPSHQVTQMGQEVILRCVPISNHLYFYWYRQILGQKVEFLVSFYNNEISEKSEIFDDQFSVERPDGSNFTLKIRSTKLEDSAMYFCASRDRGGLYGYTFGSGTRLTVV.

The gene calls are TRBV19 and TRBJ2-2; 12 positions match TRBD1. Germline values: CDR1 LNHDA, CDR2 SQIVND (reference sequence). The CDR3 extends over 15 amino acids. The V gene end was trimmed by 6 bases and the J gene end by 7 bases; junction bases not matched to a gene: 6. Written as DNA, the CDR3 is TGTGCCAGTAGGCCGGGACAGGGGGCGTTCGGGGAGCTGTTTTTT. This sequence encodes CASRPGQGAFGELFF.

About this clone itself: One junction end disagrees with the germline gene, perhaps due to a read error. The chain uses TRBV27 and TRBJ2-2; D is uncertain. CDR1 and CDR2 from the germline V gene are MNHEY and SMNVEV (reference sequence). This CDR3 contains 15 residues. The CDR3 region is CASSLSFSNTGELFF. The CDR3 coding sequence is TGTGCCAGCAGCCTTAGTTTTTCGAATACCGGGGAGCTGTTTTTT.

This clone was observed a few times. This chain uses TRBV4-3 with TRBJ1-4, with D possibly being TRBD1 (6 bases). V shed 3 bases and J shed 0 bases, with 11 bases lying between them. The CDR3 covers 16 residues. Germline V gives CDR1 LGHNA, CDR2 YSLEER. CDR3 amino acids: CASSQTGLATNEKLFF. The CDR3 nucleotides read TGCGCCAGCAGCCAGACAGGACTTGCAACTAATGAAAAACTGTTTTTT.

V gene TRBV5-5 combines with J gene TRBJ1-1; D ambiguous. V was clipped by 0 bases and J by 4 bases, with 10 bases between them. Looked up from germline, CDR1 is SGHKS and CDR2 is YYEKEE (reference sequence). The CDR3 sequence is 14 residues long. This CDR3 reads CASSLASRGTEAFF. For the CDR3, the DNA is TGTGCCAGCAGCTTGGCTAGTCGGGGCACTGAAGCTTTCTTT.

The chain is built from TRBV27 and TRBJ1-6; 9 bases line up with TRBD1. The CDR3 is 14 amino acids. V lost 2 bases and J lost 11; bases outside the gene matches: 4. From germline, CDR1 is MNHEY and CDR2 SMNVEV (reference sequence). Here the CDR3 DNA reads TGTGCCAGCAGTTTAACAGGGGGCGCGACACCCCTCCACTTT. As protein: CASSLTGGATPLHF.

The chain couples TRBV6-1 to TRBJ1-5; D is undetermined. The V and J ends lost 4 bases and 0 bases respectively, with 10 bases between them. This CDR3 has 15 residues. Germline V lookup: CDR1 MNHNS, CDR2 SASEGT. The CDR3 here is CASSAPADSNQPQHF. DNA for the CDR3: TGTGCCAGCAGTGCCCCCGCGGATAGCAATCAGCCCCAGCATTTT.

The gene calls are TRBV2 and TRBJ2-1; no definite D call. Trimming took 0 bases from V and 4 from J, leaving 10 bases between them. Germline-derived CDR1 and CDR2 are SNHLY and FYNNEI. CDR3 size: 15 residues. The CDR3 loop reads CASSEAASYYNEQFF. The CDR3 bases are TGTGCCAGCAGTGAAGCGGCTAGTTATTACAATGAGCAGTTCTTC.

This clone was detected once. The chain is built from TRBV6-5 and TRBJ1-1; D remains unclear. V dropped 6 bases and J dropped 0 bases, with 8 bases sitting between them. Germline lookup yields CDR1 MNHEY and CDR2 SVGAGI. The CDR3 is 13 amino acids. The CDR3 coding sequence is TGTGCCAGCAGCCACAGATTGAACACTGAAGCTTTCTTT. Its protein is CASSHRLNTEAFF.

There are a few counts of this clone. This chain's CDR3 is CASSSPGQVYNEQFF. In DNA form, the CDR3 reads TGTGCCAGCAGCTCGCCGGGACAGGTATACAATGAGCAGTTCTTC. V is TRBV7-9 and J is TRBJ2-1; 8 bases fit TRBD1. Germline V gene data show CDR1 as SEHNR and CDR2 as FQNEAQ (reference sequence). CDR3 length equals 15 residues. Trimming at V came to 4 bases and at J to 4 bases, leaving 6 bases not matched to a gene.

The chain employs TRBV7-9 and TRBJ2-1; D is unclear. The CDR3 runs 12 residues. The germline V gene has CDR1 SEHNR and CDR2 FQNEAQ (reference sequence). Trimming shortened V by 0 bases and J by 12 bases, and 9 bases separated the two germline ends. As DNA, the CDR3 is TGTGCCAGCAGCTTAGCCTCCGGGTGGCAGTTCTTC. Its translation is CASSLASGWQFF.

This rearrangement joins TRBV7-9 to TRBJ2-1; 8 nucleotides line up with TRBD2. CDR1 is SEHNR, CDR2 FQNEAQ, per germline (reference sequence). Trimming cost V 5 bases and J 2 bases; bases outside gene matches: 8. CDR3 length: 16 residues. Here the CDR3 reads CASSAIGRATYNEQFF. CDR3 DNA: TGTGCCAGCAGCGCCATCGGGAGGGCCACCTACAATGAGCAGTTCTTC.